The present TCR beta chain was sequenced within a study of regulatory T cells in long-lasting Graves disease (dated by TCRdb to the early 2020s). As for the study more broadly: Newly diagnosed Graves' disease patients had taken antithyroid drugs for less than 3 months. Patients with persistent Graves' disease were compared with patients with newly diagnosed Graves' disease using TCR sequencing and RNA sequencing of peripheral blood. The study was conducted in China and was registered as a clinical trial. A total of roughly 35 samples underwent TCR sequencing: some 13 from persistent and roughly 20 from newly diagnosed Graves' disease patients. What the work shows at the level of the full study, not this receptor alone: Sequencing and analysis were restricted to the TCR beta chain. As a limitation, the authors acknowledged that the small sample size may reduce accuracy. Only peripheral blood was studied, because thyroid tissue, the primary lesion, was inaccessible. Persistent Graves' disease patients showed lower TCR Shannon entropy and fewer highly expanded clones than newly diagnosed patients, suggesting clonal expansion. Persistent disease showed preferential use of TRBV28, TRBJ1-2 and TRBJ2-5, whereas newly diagnosed disease favored TRBV20-1 and TRBJ2-1. A larger number of public clonotypes was shared among persistent patients (more than 2,500) than among newly diagnosed patients (approximately 1,000).

The time point label of this sample denotes: newly diagnosed GD, antithyroid drugs for less than 3 months. For both TCR sequencing and RNA sequencing, RNA was extracted from PBMCs using TRIzol. The diagnosis of Graves' disease was made according to American Thyroid Association guidelines. Patients for the study were recruited at an endocrinology department in Xi'an, China. Each patient gave approximately 9.7 milliliters of peripheral blood, collected in an EDTA anticoagulant tube. Ficoll Paque Plus density gradient separation was used to isolate PBMCs, and no additional T cell sorting was done. An Agilent 2100 Bioanalyzer and agarose gel were used to check RNA quality, while a NanoDrop 2000 measured RNA concentration. The cysteine opens and the phenylalanine closes a CDR3 of 14 amino acids. Only the CDR3 region is kept as DNA, spanning 42 bases read in frame from base 1. V loses 7 bases of germline sequence and J loses 5 bases, and the interval between the two ends is 15 bases. The CDR1 and CDR2 encoded by the germline V gene are SNHLY and FYNNEI.

In its sample, this clonotype was seen many times. Its antigen remains undetermined. No much larger clonotype is one base removed from it; base qualities were not supplied. Library construction relied on multiplex PCR. Instrument on record: Illumina HiSeq 4000. To build TCR beta libraries, CDR3 regions were amplified by Arm-PCR using iRepertoire HTBI primers. Before sequencing, the PCR products underwent gel purification. Per the authors' processing: Gene usage analysis of CDR3 amino acid clonotypes used the 62 TRBV and around 14 TRBJ segments found across samples. Filtered high-quality paired reads were merged into contigs using COPE and FqMerger. BLAST was used to align contigs to IMGT TRBV, TRBD and TRBJ reference genes, with CDR3 defined following IMGT. Clonotypes above 0.1% frequency were classified as highly expanded clones. Shannon entropy served as the measure of repertoire diversity, while the Gini coefficient captured V-J evenness. Clonotypes shared by more than one individual were considered public. Clones were called with MiXCR by TCRdb after fastp trimmed the public reads at Q25, and only in-frame beta chains were retained. Every entry covers one CDR3 protein and lists the most common genes and DNA from its rows. The V and J calls reflect TCRdb's pipeline rather than the authors' work. The sample data list around 250,000 distinct CDR3 sequences, and more than 15% of these were observed just once. The ten largest clones add up to 12% to 15% of the sample.

The same specimen was also included in a second study, on T cells in Graves' hyperthyroidism and ophthalmopathy. The second source states: Stable Graves' hyperthyroidism was defined as the absence of progression to ophthalmopathy over 18 months of follow-up. Hyperthyroidism patients were aged 18 to 65 years and newly diagnosed, with disease duration of less than 2 months. Any patient with an uncontrolled infection, another autoimmune disease, pregnancy or lactation was excluded. Clinical symptoms, serum thyroxine and TRAb, thyroid ultrasound, and orbital computed tomography formed the basis for the diagnoses. The TCR CDR3 was subjected to a first round of RT-PCR using the HTBI primer set and the Qiagen OneStep RT-PCR kit. Most expanded thyroid clonotypes (frequency above 0.001) were also found in blood, which suggests that blood repertoires may mirror thyroid immune responses. A model built on a 13 V-J signature distinguished ophthalmopathy from stable hyperthyroidism, reaching approximately 89% sensitivity and around 81% specificity in cross-validation and 80%/75% in testing. In validation, progression to ophthalmopathy was predicted by the model with 70.59% sensitivity and 72% to 85% specificity, a median of approximately 6.5 months before onset. TCR V-J signatures able to tell the groups apart were searched for in a discovery cohort of 90 to 100 patients, of whom 40 to 45 had Graves' ophthalmopathy and 55 to 65 had stable Graves' hyperthyroidism. An independent validation cohort of around 19 hyperthyroidism patients and 17 patients who later progressed to ophthalmopathy tested prospective prediction of ophthalmopathy. The 100 discovery patients were divided at random into training and test sets in a 7:3 ratio. Thyroid tissue and blood T-cell repertoires from about 6 Graves' hyperthyroidism patients were also compared in the study. Following sampling, methimazole starting at 30 mg daily was given to hyperthyroidism patients, and high-dose intravenous methylprednisolone was given to ophthalmopathy patients. The libraries were constructed in a second round of multiplex PCR and then size-selected and purified. Libraries were sequenced paired-end with 100 bp reads on an Illumina HiSeq2000. SOAPnuke was used to process the raw data, removing reads that contained adapters or uncalled bases, had a mean Phred below 15, or lacked an exact match to the constant primer or identifier. COPE v1.2.5 was used to merge high-quality paired reads, and clonotypes were defined as unique nucleotide sequences. MiTCR v1.1 was used to align the clonotypes against IMGT TRBV, TRBD and TRBJ reference segments. The analysis included only V-J combinations with a frequency above 0.0001, which together covered around 99% of the repertoires. A TCS score was defined as the ratio between F50 (clonal expansion) and ExV (chaos), using BLOSUM62-based TCRdist between CDR3 peptides within each V-J. Welch's t-statistics and random forest reduced roughly 540 V-J features to under 15, which were used in a naive Bayes classifier (R e1071). No statistical method was used to set the sample size in advance, and investigators knew the group allocation. The paper reports TCR Vbeta CDR3 sequencing of more than 120 peripheral blood samples: some 41 ophthalmopathy, fewer than 80 hyperthyroidism and around 17 progressor patients.

The chain was built from TRBV2 and TRBJ1-5; the D gene is possibly TRBD1, with 5 bases matching. The source was peripheral blood mononuclear cells (PBMCs), collected at new diagnosis, from a patient treated with antithyroid drugs. This TCR was sampled from a woman in her 30s with Graves disease. Donor details come from another sample of the same person, matched by shared clones. The CDR3 protein sequence reads: CASMRGREHQPQHF. The nucleotide sequence is given as TGTGCCAGCATGCGGGGGAGGGAGCATCAGCCCCAGCATTTT.